Following are 31 T cell receptor beta chains from one sample sequenced in a study of control samples from healthy donors and cancer patients. The repertoire was sequenced with immunoSEQ multiplex PCR; TCRdb's copy has only in-frame clones and lacks some. This table has around 150,000 clones, around nine tenths appearing once. Sequenced sample: blood. The receptors here all came from a young man in good health.

J is TRBJ1-6 and V is TRBV6-5, with TRBD1 identical over 10 bases. The V gene end was trimmed by 6 bases and the J gene end by 8 bases; junction bases not matched to a gene: 7. Germline V gives CDR1 MNHEY, CDR2 SVGAGI. CDR3 length equals 15 residues. The CDR3: CASRASGTGDSPLHF. CDR3 nucleotides: TGTGCCAGCAGAGCTTCCGGGACAGGGGATTCACCCCTCCACTTT.

CDR3: CASNRDSGVAGELFF. In nucleotides, the CDR3 is TGTGCCAGCAACCGGGACAGCGGGGTTGCCGGGGAGCTGTTTTTT. V usage is TRBV6-5 and J usage is TRBJ2-2; D possibly matches TRBD1 or TRBD2 (7 bases each). The CDR3 runs 15 residues. Germline CDR1 is MNHEY and CDR2 is SVGAGI. With 7 bases removed from V and 6 bases from J, the gap between germline ends came to 18 bases.

This chain links TRBV19 with TRBJ2-3; D is undetermined. Germline values: CDR1 LNHDA, CDR2 SQIVND (reference sequence). CDR3 size: 14 residues. V lost 7 bases, J lost 7 bases, and 18 bases lay in between. The CDR3 region is CASMGGGEQHTQYF. DNA of the CDR3: TGTGCCAGTATGGGTGGTGGAGAGCAACATACGCAGTATTTT.

The chain recombines TRBV5-4 with TRBJ2-7; 9 nucleotides align to TRBD2. V lost 0 bases, J lost 2 bases, and 9 bases stayed unmatched. The CDR3 spans 17 residues. Germline lookup yields CDR1 SGHNT and CDR2 YYREEE (reference sequence). DNA for the CDR3: TGTGCCAGCAGCTTGGCCACGGCGGGGGGGCTCCCCTACGAGCAGTACTTC. It yields the protein CASSLATAGGLPYEQYF.

The V gene is TRBV14, the J gene TRBJ1-5; D is unclear. CDR1 and CDR2 (germline): SGHDN, FVKESK. V was shortened by 3 bases and J by 1 base, with 4 bases between the two germline ends. CDR3 length: 13 amino acids. For the CDR3, the DNA is TGTGCCAGCAGCCAGGGGAGCAATCAGCCCCAGCATTTT. Encoded protein: CASSQGSNQPQHF.

The chain joins TRBV5-1 to TRBJ2-2; TRBD1 aligns across 8 bases. The CDR3 contains 16 residues. Per the germline V gene, CDR1 is SGHRS and CDR2 is YFSETQ. V was pared by 0 bases and J by 7 bases, with 8 bases of the junction left unmatched. The CDR3 here is CASSLAEDRDRGELFF. CDR3 coding DNA: TGCGCCAGCAGCTTGGCCGAGGACAGGGATCGCGGGGAGCTGTTTTTT.

CDR3 region: CASYNRDRGQNTEAFF. The DNA for the CDR3 is TGTGCCAGTTACAACCGGGACAGGGGCCAGAACACTGAAGCTTTCTTT. The rearrangement joins TRBV19 to TRBJ1-1, with 10 bases that match TRBD1. CDR1 and CDR2 (germline): LNHDA, SQIVND (reference sequence). The length of the CDR3 is 16 residues. The V and J ends lost 8 bases and 1 base, in that order; junction bases with no gene match: 10.

The chain recombines TRBV5-4 with TRBJ2-7, with D possibly TRBD2 on 7 matching bases. The V and J ends lost 4 bases and 6 bases respectively, with 17 bases between them. The germline V gene has CDR1 SGHNT and CDR2 YYREEE (reference sequence). The CDR3 contains 14 residues. DNA for the CDR3: TGTGCCAGCAGCCTCGTTCGAGGGGGGGGCGAGCAGTACTTC. Translated: CASSLVRGGGEQYF.

V is TRBV6-1 and J is TRBJ1-1; D might be TRBD1 (6 bases). Germline CDR1 is MNHNS and CDR2 is SASEGT. V lost 3 bases to trimming and J lost 1 base, with 12 bases between them. The CDR3 length is 15 residues. Here the CDR3 reads CASSDTGGGNTEAFF. CDR3 DNA sequence: TGTGCCAGCAGTGACACGGGAGGGGGGAACACTGAAGCTTTCTTT.

The V and J genes are TRBV30 and TRBJ2-5, with D unresolved. This CDR3 has 11 residues. Deletions cut 3 bases from V and 4 bases from J, with 6 bases between. In germline, CDR1 is GTSNPN, CDR2 SVGIG (reference sequence). For the CDR3, the DNA is TGTGCCTGGAGCTGGGGAGAGACCCAGTACTTC. As protein: CAWSWGETQYF.

The chain uses TRBV15 and TRBJ1-1, with D perhaps TRBD1 (5 bases). Germline CDR1 reads LNHNV; CDR2 reads YYDKDF (reference sequence). The CDR3 extends over 15 amino acids. Trimming cost V 0 bases and J 5 bases, with 13 bases left between them. CDR3 in amino acids: CATSREGLRGTEAFF. The CDR3 nucleotides are TGTGCCACCAGCAGAGAAGGCCTTCGGGGGACTGAAGCTTTCTTT.

CDR3 amino acids: CAISPDPLNYGYTF. The CDR3 DNA reads as TGTGCCATCAGCCCGGACCCCCTTAACTATGGCTACACCTTC. The chain recombines TRBV10-3 with TRBJ1-2; no reliable D call. Germline CDR1 ENHRY, CDR2 SYGVKD. V gave up 6 bases and J gave up 1 base, with 12 bases separating them. The CDR3 is 14 amino acids.

This clone was counted a single time. The genes are TRBV14 and TRBJ2-3; a weak D match, TRBD1 (6 bases). Trimming pared 0 bases from V and 6 bases from J, leaving 16 bases between. CDR1 is SGHDN and CDR2 is FVKESK in the germline V gene. The CDR3 is made up of 16 amino acids. Here the CDR3 reads CASSQEGQGHRDTQYF. For the CDR3, the DNA is TGTGCCAGCAGCCAAGAAGGGCAGGGGCACAGGGATACGCAGTATTTT.

This chain links TRBV6-5 with TRBJ1-1; D not resolved. The CDR3 has 15 amino acids. The V end lost 7 bases, the J end lost 2 bases, and 17 bases lay between the germline ends. CDR1 and CDR2 (germline): MNHEY, SVGAGI. In nucleotides, the CDR3 is TGTGCCAGCAAGCACCGAACAAACCCCAACACTGAAGCTTTCTTT. Amino acids: CASKHRTNPNTEAFF.

This clone was seen only once. The chain joins TRBV14 to TRBJ1-3; 7 bases align to TRBD1. V lost 1 base to trimming and J lost 11 bases; unmatched junction nucleotides: 2. Germline CDR1 SGHDN, CDR2 FVKESK. The CDR3 has 12 residues. This chain's CDR3 is CASSQGRGPIYF. DNA of the CDR3: TGTGCCAGCAGCCAAGGGAGGGGGCCCATATATTTT.

This clone was found once. J is TRBJ1-1 and V is TRBV2, with D unresolved. The length of the CDR3 is 13 residues. Germline lookup yields CDR1 SNHLY and CDR2 FYNNEI. V dropped 3 bases and J dropped 5 bases, with 10 bases sitting between them. CDR3 bases: TGTGCCAGCAGTGATAGGGTATGGACTGAAGCTTTCTTT. It codes for CASSDRVWTEAFF.

The chain carries TRBV7-2 and TRBJ2-4; D is possibly TRBD2 (6 bases). The CDR3 sequence is 15 residues long. Germline loops: CDR1 SGHTA, CDR2 FQGNSA. Trimming left V 3 bases short and J 3 bases short, with 12 bases between. Written as DNA, the CDR3 is TGTGCCAGCAGCTTGGGGGGAGCTAACAAAAACATTCAGTACTTC. It translates to CASSLGGANKNIQYF.

Judged by abundance, this clone is medium-sized. V usage is TRBV3-1 (or the pseudogene TRBV3-2) and J usage is TRBJ2-5, with D maybe TRBD1 (5 bases). V was shortened by 0 bases and J by 4 bases, with 6 bases between the two germline ends. Germline CDR1 reads LGHDT; CDR2 reads YNNKEL (reference sequence). This CDR3 is built from 13 residues. The CDR3 DNA reads TGTGCCAGCAGCCAAGATCAGGGAGAGACCCAGTACTTC. Its translation: CASSQDQGETQYF.

The genes are TRBV28 and TRBJ2-7, with D possibly being TRBD1 or TRBD2 (5 bases each). V was shortened by 6 bases and J by 2 bases, with 11 bases between the two germline ends. CDR1 and CDR2 (germline): MDHEN, SYDVKM. This CDR3 region has 13 residues. CDR3 residues: CASRWDRTYEQYF. The CDR3 coding sequence is TGTGCCAGCAGATGGGACCGAACCTACGAGCAGTACTTC.

This chain uses TRBV28 with TRBJ1-2; 8 nucleotides line up with TRBD1. Unmatched junction bases numbered 20, after V lost 8 bases and J lost 3 bases. Germline CDR1 reads MDHEN; CDR2 reads SYDVKM. The CDR3 has 18 residues. The CDR3 region has the DNA TGTGCCAGCGCCCCCGGCAGGGGGCGTGGGTTAGGGTACTATGGCTACACCTTC. As protein: CASAPGRGRGLGYYGYTF.

The chain joins TRBV6-5 to TRBJ2-2; 7 bases match TRBD2. This CDR3 region has 16 residues. J was trimmed by 2 bases and V by 2 bases; bases with no gene match: 5. CDR1 and CDR2 (germline): MNHEY, SVGAGI. The CDR3 region has the DNA TGTGCCAGCAGTTACGGGGAGGGTCTAAACACCGGGGAGCTGTTTTTT. Translation: CASSYGEGLNTGELFF.

The rearrangement links TRBV2 to TRBJ2-1; no clear D gene. The germline V gene encodes CDR1 SNHLY and CDR2 FYNNEI. The CDR3 spans 11 residues. Between the trimmed V and J ends, which lost 2 bases and 7 bases, there was a span of 3 bases. CDR3: CASSEINEQFF. DNA for the CDR3: TGTGCCAGCAGTGAAATAAATGAGCAGTTCTTC. Full variable domain (remainder filled in from reference TRBV2 and TRBJ2-1): EPEVTQTPSHQVTQMGQEVILRCVPISNHLYFYWYRQILGQKVEFLVSFYNNEISEKSEIFDDQFSVERPDGSNFTLKIRSTKLEDSAMYFCASSEINEQFFGPGTRLTVL.

The rearrangement links TRBV2 to TRBJ1-1; 8 bases line up with TRBD1. J was trimmed by 1 base and V by 7 bases; bases with no gene match: 2. The CDR3 totals 13 residues. From germline, CDR1 is SNHLY and CDR2 FYNNEI. The CDR3 bases are TGTGCCAGCACGGACAGGGAGAACACTGAAGCTTTCTTT. This sequence encodes CASTDRENTEAFF.

The chain employs TRBV9 and TRBJ2-3; D unresolved. This CDR3 region has 18 residues. The V and J ends lost 0 bases and 5 bases respectively, with 22 bases between them. Germline-derived CDR1 and CDR2 are SGDLS and YYNGEE. The CDR3 loop reads CASSVGLGQRAAVDTQYF. DNA for the CDR3: TGTGCCAGCAGCGTAGGATTGGGTCAACGCGCAGCTGTAGATACGCAGTATTTT. Full variable domain (remainder filled in from reference TRBV9 and TRBJ2-3): DSGVTQTPKHLITATGQRVTLRCSPRSGDLSVYWYQQSLDQGLQFLIQYYNGEERAKGNILERFSAQQFPDLHSELNLSSLELGDSALYFCASSVGLGQRAAVDTQYFGPGTRLTVL.

Turning to this clone: The same CDR3 is also encoded by other DNA sequences in this sample. The chain couples TRBV2 to TRBJ1-6; the D is unclear. The V and J ends lost 6 bases and 7 bases respectively, with 7 bases between them. The CDR3 has 12 amino acids. In germline, CDR1 is SNHLY, CDR2 FYNNEI. CDR3 nucleotide sequence: TGTGCCAGCAGCCCCAACAATTCACCCCTCCACTTT. Translated, it gives CASSPNNSPLHF.

This chain links TRBV5-1 with TRBJ2-3; D ambiguous. CDR1 and CDR2 (germline): SGHRS, YFSETQ. V shed 1 base and J shed 5 bases, with 2 bases lying between them. This CDR3 is built from 11 residues. Written as DNA, the CDR3 is TGCGCCAGCAGCTTGAAAGATACGCAGTATTTT. Translated, it gives CASSLKDTQYF.

J is TRBJ2-2 and V is TRBV27, with 9 positions matching TRBD1. V gave up 5 bases and J gave up 5 bases; unmatched junction bases: 6. The CDR3 contains 15 residues. The germline gives CDR1 MNHEY, CDR2 SMNVEV (reference sequence). The CDR3 DNA is TGTGCCAGCAGTCACCCGGGACAGGGTACCGGGGAGCTGTTTTTT. It is translated as CASSHPGQGTGELFF.

The V and J genes are TRBV7-3 and TRBJ2-1; 7 bases map to TRBD2. J gave up 10 bases and V 2 bases, and 11 bases lay outside the gene matches. The V gene's germline CDR1 is SGHTA and CDR2 FQGTGA. The CDR3 totals 15 residues. CDR3 coding DNA: TGTGCCAGCAGCTTATTTGTGGGGGGGTCAGGAGAGCAGTTCTTC. It yields the protein CASSLFVGGSGEQFF.

The chain couples TRBV13 to TRBJ2-1; 10 bases fit TRBD2. The CDR3 has 15 amino acids. Looked up from germline, CDR1 is PRHDT and CDR2 is FYEKMQ (reference sequence). V was pared by 4 bases and J by 7 bases, with 7 bases of the junction left unmatched. This CDR3 reads CASSWGSGRANEQFF. The CDR3 bases are TGTGCCAGCAGCTGGGGGAGCGGGAGGGCGAATGAGCAGTTCTTC.

CDR3 bases: TGCGCCAGCAGCTCGCTAGACAGGGGTAACACCGGGGAGCTGTTTTTT. Encoded protein: CASSSLDRGNTGELFF. The V call is TRBV5-1, the J call TRBJ2-2, with 8 positions matching TRBD1. The junction had 6 bases not matched to a gene; V was cut back by 3 bases and J by 2 bases. CDR3 length: 16 amino acids. Germline V CDR1 and CDR2: SGHRS, YFSETQ.

V gene TRBV5-6 combines with J gene TRBJ1-3; 7 bases align to TRBD1. The CDR3 has 18 residues. Germline CDR1 is SGHDT and CDR2 is YYEEEE. The J segment lost 5 bases and the V segment lost 7 bases, leaving 21 bases of the junction unmatched. In nucleotides, the CDR3 is TGTGCCAGCCGGGCCTCACTAAGGGCAGGGGGAACCCGAAACACCATATATTTT. Amino acids: CASRASLRAGGTRNTIYF.